Listed below are T cell receptor beta chains from one sample, sequenced in a study of blood T cell repertoires in COVID-19. Clones were read by immunoSEQ multiplex PCR, and TCRdb kept only the in-frame ones, dropping some. The sample holds 350,000 to 400,000 clones, about 89% seen once. The specimen was peripheral blood. The receptors stem from a woman in her thirties with COVID-19, enrolled during active disease. Both conserved end residues are part of each CDR3. A D gene is named only where the DNA matches it firmly. Only some rows state a clone size, as once, few, many or a class for expanded clones.

j_call,d_call,v_call,clone_size,cdr3_aa,cdr3_nt
TRBJ2-3,-,TRBV14,-,CASSQLTDTQYF,TGTGCCAGCAGCCAGTTAACAGATACGCAGTATTTT
TRBJ2-7,-,TRBV15,-,CATSRGGSLRRGEQYF,TGTGCCACCAGCAGAGGGGGAAGTCTACGCCGGGGAGAGCAGTACTTC
TRBJ2-7,-,TRBV15,few,CATSRVILEGEQYF,TGTGCCACCAGCAGAGTTATCCTAGAGGGCGAGCAGTACTTC
TRBJ1-1,-,TRBV7-9,few,CASSLSGNTEAFF,TGTGCCAGCAGCTTATCAGGGAACACTGAAGCTTTCTTT
TRBJ1-2,-,TRBV6-6,-,CASSYSAGTNYGYTF,TGTGCCAGCAGTTACTCGGCAGGGACTAACTATGGCTACACCTTC
TRBJ1-2,-,TRBV5-1,-,CASREQGKAWGYTF,TGCGCCAGCAGAGAACAGGGAAAGGCTTGGGGCTACACCTTC
TRBJ1-5,TRBD1,TRBV6-2/TRBV6-3,many,CASSYLRPDRDNQPQHF,TGTGCCAGCAGTTACCTACGACCAGACAGGGACAATCAGCCCCAGCATTTT
TRBJ2-5,-,TRBV5-6,-,CASSPGLETQYF,TGTGCCAGCAGCCCGGGTTTGGAGACCCAGTACTTC
TRBJ2-5,-,TRBV6-2/TRBV6-3,-,CASSYSAGDSSETQYF,TGTGCCAGCAGTTACTCGGCAGGGGATTCCTCGGAGACCCAGTACTTC
TRBJ2-1,TRBD2,TRBV19,once,CASSIASRLASSYNEQFF,TGTGCCAGTAGTATAGCTTCACGACTAGCCTCATCCTACAATGAGCAGTTCTTC
TRBJ2-1,TRBD1,TRBV10-1,once,CASSPQAGGVGTYNEQFF,TGCGCCAGCAGCCCGCAGGCAGGGGGCGTCGGAACCTACAATGAGCAGTTCTTC
TRBJ2-2,TRBD2,TRBV5-4,-,CASSLDSGTIRTGELFF,TGTGCCAGCAGCTTGGACTCGGGGACTATACGCACCGGGGAGCTGTTTTTT
TRBJ1-3,TRBD1,TRBV24-1,-,CATSDDQGGTGNTIYF,TGTGCCACCAGTGATGATCAGGGGGGCACTGGAAACACCATATATTTT
TRBJ2-3,-,TRBV5-1,-,CASSLQDIGTDTQYF,TGCGCCAGCAGCTTGCAGGACATCGGCACAGATACGCAGTATTTT
TRBJ2-7,-,TRBV6-5,-,CASSYSTGYEQYF,TGTGCCAGCAGTTACTCAACGGGCTACGAGCAGTACTTC
TRBJ2-1,TRBD2,TRBV29-1,-,CSVDPTGSGSLYNEQFF,TGCAGCGTTGACCCTACCGGAAGCGGGAGTTTATACAATGAGCAGTTCTTC
TRBJ2-1,-,TRBV5-1,once,CASSLERGLSYNEQFF,TGCGCCAGCAGCTTGGAGAGGGGACTCTCCTACAATGAGCAGTTCTTC
TRBJ2-7,-,TRBV4-1,once,CASSQVGDRSTYEQYF,TGCGCCAGCAGCCAAGTGGGAGACAGGTCAACCTACGAGCAGTACTTC
TRBJ2-1,-,TRBV5-1,-,CASSLGQAYNEQFF,TGCGCCAGCAGCTTGGGACAGGCCTACAATGAGCAGTTCTTC
TRBJ1-4,-,TRBV13,-,CASSSYRAANEKLFF,TGTGCCAGCAGCAGCTACAGGGCAGCTAATGAAAAACTGTTTTTT